These 26 T cell receptor beta chains share one sample of origin, sequenced in a study of blood T cells in healthy people across ages. The second PCR ran roughly 7 to 11 cycles with a sample-barcoded 5' primer and J-beta primers. TCRdb reprocessed the 5' RACE reads via MiXCR and lists one record per CDR3 protein. The sample records hundreds of thousands of distinct CDR3 sequences, approximately 30% being singletons. Sequenced sample: blood. All receptors come from a woman of 80 years or more in good health.

Notes on this clonotype: A clone one base away is much larger, so this may be a read error. This chain uses TRBV5-1 with TRBJ2-5; D may match TRBD1 or TRBD2 (5 bases each). Trimming pared 3 bases from V and 3 bases from J, leaving 12 bases between. The length of the CDR3 is 14 residues. Germline-derived CDR1 and CDR2 are SGHRS and YFSETQ. CDR3 bases: TGCGCCAGCAGCTGCCGGGACGCAAAAGAGACCCAGTACTTC. Translating it yields CASSCRDAKETQYF.

The V gene is TRBV6-6, the J gene TRBJ2-7; 8 bases line up with TRBD1. Losses at the gene ends were 7 bases for V and 2 bases for J; bases not matched to a gene: 7. The germline gives CDR1 MNHNY, CDR2 SVGAGI (reference sequence). CDR3 length: 14 amino acids. The CDR3 loop reads CASTRDRRPYEQYF. CDR3 DNA: TGTGCCAGCACCAGGGACAGGAGACCCTACGAGCAGTACTTC.

The chain employs TRBV12-3 or TRBV12-4 and TRBJ2-3, with 7 bases that match TRBD1. Trimming took 6 bases from V and 4 from J; bases not matched to a gene: 10. The CDR3 sequence is 15 residues long. Written as DNA, the CDR3 is TGTGCCAGCAGGACTTCGGCAGGGGGAGCAGATACGCAGTATTTT. It is translated as CASRTSAGGADTQYF.

This chain connects TRBV28 to TRBJ2-3; 9 nucleotides agree with TRBD1. CDR3 length: 14 residues. V was clipped by 6 bases and J by 11 bases; unmatched bases: 12. CDR1 is MDHEN and CDR2 is SYDVKM in the germline V gene. CDR3 residues: CASRNTGGYNEQYF. The CDR3 DNA reads TGTGCCAGCAGAAATACAGGGGGCTACAATGAGCAGTATTTT.

This clonotype appeared many times. J is TRBJ1-1 and V is TRBV5-1; unclear D gene. CDR1 SGHRS and CDR2 YFSETQ come from the germline V gene. The germline V and J ends were trimmed by 1 base and 1 base, with 2 bases remaining between them. The CDR3 runs to 12 residues. The CDR3 spells CASSLRNTEAFF. Written as DNA, the CDR3 is TGCGCCAGCAGCTTGCGGAACACTGAAGCTTTCTTT.

Regarding this clonotype: A much more abundant neighbour one base away suggests this may be a read error. The rearrangement links TRBV18 to TRBJ2-1, with TRBD2 matching 8 bases. The CDR3 totals 13 residues. Per the germline V gene, CDR1 is KGHSH and CDR2 is LQKENI. In DNA form, the CDR3 reads TGTACCAGCTCACCAGTAGCGGGGACTGAGCAGTTCTTC. It encodes CTSSPVAGTEQFF.

This clonotype was detected only a few times. The V call is TRBV7-2, the J call TRBJ2-7; no definite D call. CDR3 length: 14 residues. V was pared by 1 base and J by 5 bases, with 12 bases between. CDR1 is SGHTA and CDR2 is FQGNSA in the germline V gene. The CDR3 reads CASSLDLGTDEQYF. CDR3 DNA sequence: TGTGCCAGCAGCTTAGACCTGGGTACTGACGAGCAGTACTTC.

This clonotype was observed at least ten times. J is TRBJ2-1 and V is TRBV20-1, with 15 positions matching TRBD2. V gave up 6 bases and J gave up 0 bases; unmatched junction bases: 12. The CDR3 totals 19 residues. Germline CDR1 DFQATT, CDR2 SNEGSKA (reference sequence). The CDR3 sequence is CSAIRTSGGAFSSYNEQFF. CDR3 coding DNA: TGCAGTGCCATTAGGACTAGCGGGGGGGCATTCAGCTCCTACAATGAGCAGTTCTTC.

The chain employs TRBV29-1 and TRBJ1-2; maybe TRBD1 (5 bases). The germline CDR1 and CDR2 sequences are SQVTM and ANQGSEA. This CDR3 is 12 amino acids long. With 7 bases removed from V and 2 bases from J, the gap between germline ends came to 11 bases. In DNA form, the CDR3 reads TGCAGCGGTCGGCACAGGAACTATGGCTACACCTTC. Translation: CSGRHRNYGYTF.

This clonotype was counted a few times. The rearrangement joins TRBV20-1 to TRBJ1-2; TRBD1 might be the D (6 bases). CDR3 length: 12 residues. Germline values: CDR1 DFQATT, CDR2 SNEGSKA (reference sequence). The V end lost 5 bases, the J end lost 4 bases, and 11 bases lay between the germline ends. CDR3 amino acids: CSARGGAYGYTF. CDR3 sequence (DNA): TGCAGTGCTCGGGGGGGGGCCTATGGCTACACCTTC.

Remarks on this clonotype: One end of the junction does not line up with germline, which may come from a read error. The chain is built from TRBV5-6 and TRBJ1-4; TRBD1 aligns across 7 bases. The CDR3 is 15 amino acids. Germline V gene sequence: CDR1 SGHDT, CDR2 YYEEEE. In nucleotides, the CDR3 is TGTGCCAGCAGCTTGGAGGTAGGGGGCAAAGAAAAACGGTTTTTT. Its protein is CASSLEVGGKEKRFF.

This clonotype was seen repeatedly, ten times or more. The V and J genes are TRBV9 and TRBJ1-1, with a weak D call TRBD1 (5 bases). The CDR3 is made up of 15 amino acids. Trimming removed 4 bases at V and 7 bases at J, with 20 bases between. Germline V CDR1 and CDR2: SGDLS, YYNGEE. The CDR3 bases are TGTGCCAGCAGCCCAACTGCGGCAGGGCGGATTGAAGCTTTCTTT. It is translated as CASSPTAAGRIEAFF.

A few counts support this clonotype. Given a much more abundant clone one base away, this may be a read error. The chain joins TRBV7-2 to TRBJ2-5; 8 bases map to TRBD2. V dropped 6 bases and J dropped 11; count of bases not matched to a gene: 14. The V gene's germline CDR1 is SGHTA and CDR2 FQGNSA. This CDR3 has 14 amino acids. CDR3 nucleotides: TGTGCCAGCAGTTGGGGGGCTAGCGGGTGGGAGCAGTACTTC. This gives the protein CASSWGASGWEQYF.

This clonotype was picked up many times. This chain connects TRBV4-2 to TRBJ2-1, with D possibly TRBD2 on 7 matching bases. The CDR3 spans 17 residues. Trimming removed 1 base from V and 4 bases from J, with 17 bases in between. CDR1 LGHNA and CDR2 YNFKEQ come from the germline V gene. CDR3 in amino acids: CASSQALGGGLYNEQFF. CDR3 sequence (DNA): TGTGCCAGCAGCCAAGCCCTTGGGGGGGGGCTGTACAATGAGCAGTTCTTC.

J is TRBJ2-1 and V is TRBV7-2, with 11 bases aligning to TRBD2. V lost 1 base, J lost 10 bases, and 6 bases stayed unmatched. CDR1 is SGHTA, CDR2 FQGNSA, per germline. The CDR3 spans 15 residues. CDR3 residues: CASSLVMTSGMEQFF. The CDR3 bases are TGTGCCAGCAGCTTAGTAATGACTAGCGGGATGGAGCAGTTCTTC. The full variable domain, completed using reference TRBV7-2 and TRBJ2-1, is GAGVSQSPSNKVTEKGKDVELRCDPISGHTALYWYRQSLGQGLEFLIYFQGNSAPDKSGLPSDRFSAERTGGSVSTLTIQRTQQEDSAVYLCASSLVMTSGMEQFFGPGTRLTVL.

This clonotype was counted many times. This chain links TRBV6-5 with TRBJ2-7; 9 bases are shared with TRBD1. Germline CDR1 MNHEY, CDR2 SVGAGI. This CDR3 contains 13 residues. Germline trimming cut 5 bases from V and 5 bases from J; bases unmatched to any gene: 4. The CDR3 nucleotides are TGTGCCAGCAGTAGGGGACAGGGCAACGAGCAGTACTTC. Amino acid sequence: CASSRGQGNEQYF.

This clonotype was seen only a few times. The rearrangement joins TRBV7-9 to TRBJ2-5; the D call may be TRBD1 or TRBD2 (6 bases each). The CDR3 is made up of 18 amino acids. Germline lookup yields CDR1 SEHNR and CDR2 FQNEAQ (reference sequence). V was cut by 5 bases and J by 0 bases, with 22 bases left in between. The CDR3 DNA follows: TGTGCCAGCAGCCTCGGAGGTGGGGGGCCACCGTACCAAGAGACCCAGTACTTC. Translated, it gives CASSLGGGGPPYQETQYF.

This clonotype occurred many times. The chain is built from TRBV20-1 and TRBJ1-4; D possibly corresponds to TRBD1 (5 bases). Germline CDR1 is DFQATT and CDR2 is SNEGSKA (reference sequence). The CDR3 runs to 16 residues. The V end was cut by 2 bases, the J end by 8 bases, with 21 bases between. CDR3 DNA: TGCAGTGCTAGATCCGACAAAGGACGGAGGGACGAAAAACTGTTTTTT. Its translation: CSARSDKGRRDEKLFF.

This clonotype has a handful of counts. The V and J genes are TRBV29-1 and TRBJ2-2; 9 positions agree with TRBD1. The CDR3 has 16 amino acids. Germline CDR1 SQVTM, CDR2 ANQGSEA. Losses at the gene ends were 6 bases for V and 3 bases for J; bases not matched to a gene: 11. CDR3 DNA sequence: TGCAGCGTCTTAAGGGGGGGACAGGGTGACACCGGGGAGCTGTTTTTT. Protein product: CSVLRGGQGDTGELFF.

This clonotype was observed many times. The chain has TRBV12-3 or TRBV12-4 and TRBJ2-3; 8 bases match TRBD2. The CDR3 contains 15 residues. With V trimmed by 8 bases and J by 1 base, 8 bases remained unmatched. CDR3: CASCKGRGGTDTQYF. The DNA for the CDR3 is TGTGCCAGCTGTAAGGGGCGGGGGGGCACAGATACGCAGTATTTT.

This clonotype was seen many times. V gene TRBV4-2 combines with J gene TRBJ2-5; TRBD2 is a possible D gene (7 bases). Trimming took off 7 bases at V and 2 bases at J, with 17 bases between the two ends. The germline gives CDR1 LGHNA, CDR2 YNFKEQ. The CDR3 contains 15 residues. The CDR3: CASTQTGGPQETQYF. The CDR3 DNA is TGTGCCAGCACCCAGACGGGGGGCCCACAAGAGACCCAGTACTTC.

This clonotype was seen ten or more times. The chain uses TRBV3-1 and TRBJ2-3; D possibly corresponds to TRBD1 (6 bases). Trimming took off 0 bases at V and 6 bases at J, with 13 bases between the two ends. CDR3 length: 15 residues. CDR1 LGHDT and CDR2 YNNKEL come from the germline V gene (reference sequence). CDR3 residues: CASSQDSATGDTQYF. The CDR3, as DNA: TGTGCCAGCAGCCAAGATTCGGCCACAGGGGATACGCAGTATTTT.

V is TRBV27 and J is TRBJ2-7; TRBD2 is a possible D gene (5 bases). Trimming left V 5 bases short and J 2 bases short, with 16 bases between. This CDR3 has 15 amino acids. Germline V gene lookup returns CDR1 MNHEY and CDR2 SMNVEV (reference sequence). The CDR3, as DNA: TGTGCCAGCAGTCCTCGGGCGGGCGTGCCCTACGAGCAGTACTTC. The encoded protein is CASSPRAGVPYEQYF.

This clonotype was recorded a few times. V and J are TRBV11-2 and TRBJ2-2; no firm D call. V lost 2 bases, J lost 5 bases, and 12 bases lay in between. CDR1 is SGHAT, CDR2 FQNNGV, per germline. This CDR3 contains 15 residues. CDR3 amino acids: CASSLRGIGTGELFF. DNA of the CDR3: TGTGCCAGCAGCTTAAGAGGCATTGGGACCGGGGAGCTGTTTTTT.

This clonotype came up many times. This may come from a read error, since a much larger clone is one base off. The chain joins TRBV7-2 to TRBJ2-7; D gene ambiguous. The germline V gene has CDR1 SGHTA and CDR2 FQGNSA. V was clipped by 3 bases and J by 7 bases, with 16 bases between them. The CDR3 extends over 14 amino acids. The CDR3 DNA sequence: TGTGCCAGCAGCTTCCAGGTTGGGTTAGATGAGCAGTACTTC. This translates into CASSFQVGLDEQYF. The full variable domain, rest sourced from reference TRBV7-2 and TRBJ2-7, is GAGVSQSPSNKVTEKGKDVELRCDPISGHTALYWYRQSLGQGLEFLIYFQGNSAPDKSGLPSDRFSAERTGGSVSTLTIQRTQQEDSAVYLCASSFQVGLDEQYFGPGTRLTVT.

The DNA for the CDR3 is TGTGCCAGCAAGGAACTAGCGGATTCCTACGAGCAGTACTTC. As protein: CASKELADSYEQYF. The V call is TRBV12-3 or TRBV12-4, the J call TRBJ2-7, with 8 bases aligning to TRBD2. The CDR3 is 14 amino acids. V lost 7 bases and J lost 1; bases outside the gene matches: 6.